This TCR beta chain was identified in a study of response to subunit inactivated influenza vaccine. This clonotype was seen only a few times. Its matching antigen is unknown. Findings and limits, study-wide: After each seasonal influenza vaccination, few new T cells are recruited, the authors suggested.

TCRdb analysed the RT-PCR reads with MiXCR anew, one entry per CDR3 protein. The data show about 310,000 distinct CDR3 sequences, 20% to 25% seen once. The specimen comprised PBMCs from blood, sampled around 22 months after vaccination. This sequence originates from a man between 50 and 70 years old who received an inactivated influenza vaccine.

This chain's CDR3 is CASNEEKTSNTGELFF. The CDR3 coding sequence is TGTGCCAGCAACGAGGAGAAAACCTCGAACACCGGGGAGCTGTTTTTT. The chain couples TRBV6-2 or TRBV6-3 to TRBJ2-2, with D uncertain. CDR1 and CDR2 (germline): MNHEY, SVGEGT. The V end lost 7 bases, the J end lost 0 bases, and 15 bases lay between the germline ends. The CDR3 runs to 16 residues.